These 30 T cell receptor beta chains were sequenced from one sample in a study of shared clonotypes between healthy human individuals. The repertoire was sequenced with immunoSEQ multiplex PCR; TCRdb's copy has only in-frame clones and lacks some. The sample shows around 500,000 clones, around 80% of them seen only once. The sequenced sample consisted of PBMCs. The receptors here all came from a woman between 35 and 50 years old in good health. Some clones in this sample may be carry-over from other donors' samples.

The chain joins TRBV13 to TRBJ2-2, with 11 bases fitting TRBD2. V dropped 4 bases and J dropped 0; count of bases not matched to a gene: 13. Germline values: CDR1 PRHDT, CDR2 FYEKMQ (reference sequence). The CDR3 totals 20 residues. The CDR3 sequence is CASSSLLNPTSGANTGELFF. The DNA of the CDR3 is TGTGCCAGCAGCTCCCTCCTCAACCCGACTAGCGGGGCGAACACCGGGGAGCTGTTTTTT.

The J gene is TRBJ2-7, the V gene TRBV7-2; no firm D call. The CDR3 is made up of 12 amino acids. The V and J ends lost 2 bases and 9 bases respectively, with 11 bases between them. The V gene's germline CDR1 is SGHTA and CDR2 FQGNSA. The CDR3, as DNA: TGTGCCAGCAGCTTACATGGGTGCGGGCAGTACTTC. It translates to CASSLHGCGQYF.

The J gene is TRBJ1-3, the V gene TRBV30, with a tentative D call TRBD1 (6 bases). V lost 5 bases and J 2 bases, leaving 16 bases between the germline ends. The CDR3 totals 15 residues. CDR1 GTSNPN and CDR2 SVGIG come from the germline V gene (reference sequence). The CDR3 spells CAWGNRDLTGNTIYF. CDR3 DNA sequence: TGTGCCTGGGGAAACAGGGACTTGACTGGAAACACCATATATTTT.

This clone has just a few counts. The chain employs TRBV28 and TRBJ1-2, with 9 bases identical to TRBD1. After removal of 6 bases from V and 7 bases from J, the junction contained 9 bases not matched to a gene. CDR3 length: 14 amino acids. Germline loops: CDR1 MDHEN, CDR2 SYDVKM. The CDR3 nucleotides read TGTGCCAGCAGCAGACAGGGGGTAGTCGGTGGCTACACCTTC. Protein product: CASSRQGVVGGYTF.

The chain is built from TRBV7-3 and TRBJ2-5; D is possibly TRBD1 (5 bases). Germline-derived CDR1 and CDR2 are SGHTA and FQGTGA. The CDR3 runs to 13 residues. With 1 base removed from V and 5 bases from J, the gap between germline ends came to 8 bases. In nucleotides, the CDR3 is TGTGCCAGCAGCTTAAACCGACAGGAGACCCAGTACTTC. Its protein is CASSLNRQETQYF.

The chain combines TRBV12-5 with TRBJ2-1; TRBD2 matches 11 bases. This CDR3 spans 17 amino acids. V lost 2 bases to trimming and J lost 6 bases; unmatched junction nucleotides: 9. From germline, CDR1 is LGHNT and CDR2 FRNRAP. The CDR3 coding sequence is TGTGCTAGTGGTTTGAAAACACTAGCGGGAGTTCCCAATGAGCAGTTCTTC. Residues: CASGLKTLAGVPNEQFF.

Concerning this clone itself: The same CDR3 also results from other DNA sequences found in this sample. The chain carries TRBV7-9 and TRBJ2-7; D gene unclear. Looked up from germline, CDR1 is SEHNR and CDR2 is FQNEAQ (reference sequence). The germline V and J ends were trimmed by 5 bases and 2 bases, with 7 bases remaining between them. CDR3 length equals 12 residues. The CDR3 here is CASSPTAYEQYF. CDR3 bases: TGTGCCAGCAGCCCAACTGCCTACGAGCAGTACTTC.

The V gene is TRBV10-2, the J gene TRBJ2-3; D is perhaps TRBD2 (5 bases). CDR1 and CDR2 (germline): WSHSY, SAAADI. Trimming took 4 bases from V and 6 from J, leaving 11 bases between them. This CDR3 region has 13 residues. The CDR3 DNA reads as TGCGCCAGCAGTGTGCGGGCTAGGGATACGCAGTATTTT. This codes for CASSVRARDTQYF.

The chain couples TRBV10-3 to TRBJ2-2; 7 bases are shared with TRBD2. The CDR3 totals 14 residues. Unmatched junction bases numbered 4, after V lost 6 bases and J lost 3 bases. CDR1 is ENHRY and CDR2 is SYGVKD in the germline V gene. The CDR3 loop is CAISPGRDTGELFF. The CDR3 DNA sequence: TGTGCCATCAGCCCTGGGAGGGACACCGGGGAGCTGTTTTTT.

V is TRBV10-3 and J is TRBJ2-7, with TRBD2 matching 9 bases. The V gene's germline CDR1 is ENHRY and CDR2 SYGVKD. The CDR3 is 13 amino acids. V shed 9 bases and J 5 bases; nucleotides not matched to a gene: 8. CDR3 sequence: CAIGTSKGHEQYF. The CDR3 nucleotides read TGTGCCATAGGGACTAGCAAAGGCCACGAGCAGTACTTC.

This chain uses TRBV7-9 with TRBJ1-1; TRBD1 matches at 8 bases. The CDR3 has 15 residues. J lost 1 base, V lost 5 bases, and 6 bases had no gene match. Germline CDR1 reads SEHNR; CDR2 reads FQNEAQ (reference sequence). For the CDR3, the DNA is TGTGCCAGCAGCGCTAACAGGGGGTGGAACACTGAAGCTTTCTTT. The encoded protein is CASSANRGWNTEAFF.

This clone was recorded only once. The genes are TRBV18 and TRBJ2-3; 8 bases align to TRBD1. Losses at the gene ends were 3 bases for V and 6 bases for J; bases not matched to a gene: 5. The V gene's germline CDR1 is KGHSH and CDR2 LQKENI. This CDR3 is built from 14 residues. The CDR3 DNA follows: TGTGCCAGCTCACCTACACGACAGGGGGATACGCAGTATTTT. Amino acids: CASSPTRQGDTQYF.

J is TRBJ2-1 and V is TRBV6-4; D is uncertain. Trimming removed 0 bases at V and 3 bases at J, with 12 bases between. This CDR3 is built from 16 residues. The germline CDR1 and CDR2 sequences are MRHNA and SNTAGT. CDR3 residues: CASSDSRVGDYNEQFF. As DNA, the CDR3 is TGTGCCAGCAGTGACTCAAGGGTTGGGGACTACAATGAGCAGTTCTTC.

The chain recombines TRBV5-1 with TRBJ1-1, with D tentatively TRBD1 (5 bases). The CDR3 has 15 residues. V was shortened by 4 bases and J by 1 base, with 14 bases between the two germline ends. The germline gives CDR1 SGHRS, CDR2 YFSETQ. In nucleotides, the CDR3 is TGCGCCAGCAGCAAGGGGCCCTCTGCGAACACTGAAGCTTTCTTT. Translated, it gives CASSKGPSANTEAFF. The full variable domain, in which reference TRBV5-1 and TRBJ1-1 provide the parts outside the CDR3, is KAGVTQTPRYLIKTRGQQVTLSCSPISGHRSVSWYQQTPGQGLQFLFEYFSETQRNKGNFPGRFSGRQFSNSRSEMNVSTLELGDSALYLCASSKGPSANTEAFFGQGTRLTVV.

The chain combines TRBV21-1 with TRBJ2-7; TRBD2 is taken as the D call from the table, unchecked against the DNA. TRBV21-1 counts as a pseudogene. The CDR3 runs to 14 residues. The CDR3 sequence is CASSSGLVSYEQYF. CDR3 DNA sequence: TGTGCCAGCAGCTCGGGACTAGTCTCGTACGAGCAGTACTTC.

This chain joins TRBV27 and TRBJ2-3, with no clear D. The ends were cut back, 5 bases at V and 1 base at J, with 10 bases in the middle. Germline CDR1 and CDR2: MNHEY and SMNVEV (reference sequence). CDR3 length: 14 residues. CDR3 sequence: CASSITDGTDTQYF. The CDR3 DNA sequence: TGTGCCAGCAGTATCACAGACGGCACAGATACGCAGTATTTT.

The chain employs TRBV7-2 and TRBJ2-7; 7 bases align to TRBD2. Germline lookup yields CDR1 SGHTA and CDR2 FQGNSA. V gave up 3 bases and J gave up 3 bases; unmatched junction bases: 5. CDR3 length equals 14 residues. The chain's CDR3 is CASSFPSGYYEQYF. In DNA form, the CDR3 reads TGTGCCAGCAGCTTTCCTAGCGGTTACTACGAGCAGTACTTC.

Ten or more counts support this clone. The sample has other DNA sequences that encode this CDR3 too. The chain uses TRBV29-1 and TRBJ1-5, with 9 bases aligning to TRBD1. CDR1 is SQVTM and CDR2 is ANQGSEA in the germline V gene. Trimming at V came to 4 bases and at J to 5 bases, leaving 6 bases not matched to a gene. This CDR3 contains 14 residues. The chain's CDR3 is CSVGGQGDHQPQHF. The DNA of the CDR3 is TGCAGCGTTGGGGGACAGGGTGATCATCAGCCCCAGCATTTT.

A single count supports this clone. The chain is built from TRBV5-1 and TRBJ1-2, with a possible D match to TRBD1 (5 bases). CDR3 size: 14 residues. V was clipped by 5 bases and J by 4 bases, with 15 bases between them. CDR1 is SGHRS, CDR2 YFSETQ, per germline. The CDR3 here is CASSDSWKGYGYTF. In DNA form, the CDR3 reads TGCGCCAGCAGTGACAGTTGGAAGGGCTATGGCTACACCTTC.

This clone occurred a few times. Other DNA sequences in this specimen translate into the identical CDR3. V usage is TRBV15 and J usage is TRBJ1-4, with D hard to call. In germline, CDR1 is LNHNV, CDR2 YYDKDF (reference sequence). Trimming pared 0 bases from V and 4 bases from J, leaving 6 bases between. The CDR3 has 14 amino acids. CDR3 protein: CATSRDSFNEKLFF. Written as DNA, the CDR3 is TGTGCCACCAGCAGAGATTCCTTTAATGAAAAACTGTTTTTT.

The chain recombines TRBV7-2 with TRBJ1-4, with unresolved D. The V gene lost 1 base and the J gene lost 7 bases, with 13 bases spanning the gap. CDR1 and CDR2 (germline): SGHTA, FQGNSA. This CDR3 comprises 15 residues. In DNA form, the CDR3 reads TGTGCCAGCAGCTTAGTCGGCCAGATAGGTGAAAAACTGTTTTTT. Translated, it gives CASSLVGQIGEKLFF.

The genes are TRBV27 and TRBJ1-1; 7 bases are a match to TRBD1. The J segment lost 3 bases and the V segment lost 2 bases, leaving 6 bases of the junction unmatched. The CDR3 spans 15 residues. The germline gives CDR1 MNHEY, CDR2 SMNVEV (reference sequence). CDR3 sequence: CASSLTSRGDTEAFF. The CDR3 DNA sequence: TGTGCCAGCAGTTTAACGTCCAGGGGGGACACTGAAGCTTTCTTT.

The rearrangement links TRBV27 to TRBJ2-3, with 10 bases fitting TRBD2. Germline V gene data show CDR1 as MNHEY and CDR2 as SMNVEV (reference sequence). V shed 3 bases, J shed 1 base, and the junction held 1 base outside the gene matches. The CDR3 has 15 residues. CDR3 bases: TGTGCCAGCAGTTTTGGACTAGCGGGCACAGATACGCAGTATTTT. Its protein is CASSFGLAGTDTQYF.

This clone was detected only once. V and J are TRBV27 and TRBJ2-7; tentative D call: TRBD2 (6 bases). V shed 5 bases and J shed 2 bases, with 16 bases lying between them. The length of the CDR3 is 15 residues. Germline loops: CDR1 MNHEY, CDR2 SMNVEV (reference sequence). Written as DNA, the CDR3 is TGTGCCAGCAGTCCCCCTAGCGCCCATCCCTACGAGCAGTACTTC. Encoded protein: CASSPPSAHPYEQYF.

The chain has TRBV7-9 and TRBJ2-7, with D possibly being TRBD1 or TRBD2 (5 bases each). Germline V gene lookup returns CDR1 SEHNR and CDR2 FQNEAQ (reference sequence). The CDR3 sequence is 14 residues long. Trimming removed 5 bases at V and 5 bases at J, with 16 bases between. For the CDR3, the DNA is TGTGCCAGCAGCGGGGGAGACCTTACCAACGAGCAGTACTTC. Its translation is CASSGGDLTNEQYF.

The chain uses TRBV10-3 and TRBJ2-1; TRBD2 is a possible D gene (5 bases). Germline V gives CDR1 ENHRY, CDR2 SYGVKD. This CDR3 is built from 12 residues. V was pared by 6 bases and J by 4 bases, with 7 bases between. CDR3 sequence reads: CAIREEYNEQFF. CDR3 sequence (DNA): TGTGCCATCAGGGAGGAGTACAATGAGCAGTTCTTC.

This clone turned up a few times. This sequence joins TRBV5-1 and TRBJ2-3; D gene ambiguous. V was shortened by 3 bases and J by 2 bases, with 10 bases between the two germline ends. Germline V gene sequence: CDR1 SGHRS, CDR2 YFSETQ. This CDR3 has 14 residues. CDR3 DNA: TGCGCCAGCAGCTCCCCCCCCCTCACAGATACGCAGTATTTT. It translates to CASSSPPLTDTQYF.

The V gene is TRBV5-1, the J gene TRBJ2-1; D is ambiguous. Trimming pared 3 bases from V and 6 bases from J, leaving 10 bases between. Germline V CDR1 and CDR2: SGHRS, YFSETQ. This CDR3 has 13 amino acids. The CDR3 loop reads CASSWRQGNEQFF. CDR3 DNA sequence: TGCGCCAGCAGCTGGAGACAAGGCAATGAGCAGTTCTTC.

The chain uses TRBV27 and TRBJ2-7, with 7 bases aligning to TRBD1. V lost 6 bases, J lost 4 bases, and 9 bases stayed unmatched. This CDR3 spans 14 amino acids. Germline CDR1 MNHEY, CDR2 SMNVEV (reference sequence). The CDR3 DNA sequence: TGTGCCAGCAGGGAGACAGGGAACATATACGAGCAGTACTTC. It is translated as CASRETGNIYEQYF.

The gene calls are TRBV11-2 and TRBJ2-1, with D possibly matching TRBD2 (6 bases). This CDR3 has 16 residues. From germline, CDR1 is SGHAT and CDR2 FQNNGV. With 1 base removed from V and 7 bases from J, the gap between germline ends came to 17 bases. CDR3 in DNA: TGTGCCAGCAGCTTAGTCGGGGGAAGGTCTGCAAATGAGCAGTTCTTC. Translation: CASSLVGGRSANEQFF.